The 16 T cell receptor beta chains below come from one sample, sequenced in a study of vaccination and CD4 T cells after COVID-19. Treatment noted: approximately 9-day PBMC culture with coronavirus spike peptide pools or control peptides (ViraFEST assay). Cultured CD4+ T cell DNA was sequenced using the Oncomine TCR Beta short-read assay. TCRdb passed the PCR reads through MiXCR, listing each CDR3 protein once. The sample holds 15,000 to 25,000 distinct CDR3 sequences, 56% seen once. These receptors have no known antigen. Input material: CD4+ T cells from blood, cultured in vitro. Receptors were obtained from a human donor who had recovered from COVID-19.

This sequence joins TRBV27 and TRBJ2-7; 8 bases are a match to TRBD1. The CDR3 length is 16 residues. The V segment lost 3 bases and the J segment 3 bases; nucleotides outside the gene matches: 10. CDR1 is MNHEY and CDR2 is SMNVEV in the germline V gene (reference sequence). CDR3 amino acids: CASSFVPGQANYEQYF. Written as DNA, the CDR3 is TGTGCCAGCAGTTTCGTTCCGGGACAGGCGAACTACGAGCAGTACTTC.

This clonotype has a handful of counts. The chain uses TRBV6-2 or TRBV6-3 and TRBJ1-1, with D possibly TRBD1 on 6 matching bases. CDR1 is MNHEY and CDR2 is SVGEGT in the germline V gene. Trimming took 5 bases from V and 8 from J, leaving 21 bases between them. The CDR3 is made up of 15 amino acids. The CDR3: CASSTPFQGPLEAFF. CDR3 DNA sequence: TGTGCCAGCAGTACCCCATTTCAGGGGCCATTAGAAGCTTTCTTT.

The rearrangement uses TRBV6-1 and TRBJ2-7; D may be TRBD1 (6 bases). Per germline, CDR1 MNHNS and CDR2 SASEGT. The CDR3 sequence is 13 residues long. The ends were cut back, 6 bases at V and 0 bases at J, with 9 bases in the middle. For the CDR3, the DNA is TGTGCCAGCAGGTGGACAGACTCCTACGAGCAGTACTTC. Translating gives CASRWTDSYEQYF.

This chain links TRBV11-1 with TRBJ2-2, with no clear D. This CDR3 region has 13 residues. V gave up 4 bases and J gave up 5 bases, with 8 bases separating them. CDR1 SGHAT and CDR2 FQDESV come from the germline V gene (reference sequence). The CDR3: CASSSTVTGELFF. The DNA for the CDR3 is TGTGCCAGCAGCTCCACGGTGACCGGGGAGCTGTTTTTT.

The chain couples TRBV6-1 to TRBJ1-3; D ambiguous. The CDR3 contains 13 residues. V was pared by 7 bases and J by 5 bases, with 12 bases between. In germline, CDR1 is MNHNS, CDR2 SASEGT. CDR3 in amino acids: CASTESNRNTIYF. The CDR3 DNA follows: TGTGCCAGCACCGAATCAAATCGAAACACCATATATTTT.

This chain connects TRBV20-1 to TRBJ1-5, with D unclear. V lost 0 bases and J 2 bases, leaving 11 bases between the germline ends. CDR1 DFQATT and CDR2 SNEGSKA come from the germline V gene (reference sequence). The CDR3 consists of 15 residues. CDR3 nucleotide sequence: TGCAGTGCTAGAGATCATGCCCGGGGCAATCAGCCCCAGCATTTT. Encoded protein: CSARDHARGNQPQHF.

As DNA, the CDR3 is TGTGCCAGCAGTTACCGGACAGGGTTTCAGCCCCAGCATTTT. Its protein is CASSYRTGFQPQHF. This chain connects TRBV6-5 to TRBJ1-5; 8 bases match TRBD1. J gave up 6 bases and V 2 bases, and 3 bases lay outside the gene matches. There are 14 residues in the CDR3. Germline CDR1 MNHEY, CDR2 SVGAGI.

The rearrangement joins TRBV27 to TRBJ1-6; TRBD1 matches 9 bases. The CDR3 spans 15 residues. Per the germline V gene, CDR1 is MNHEY and CDR2 is SMNVEV (reference sequence). V lost 6 bases and J lost 8; bases outside the gene matches: 8. The CDR3 sequence: CASRLLQGADSPLHF. The CDR3 DNA is TGTGCCAGCAGACTCTTACAGGGGGCTGATTCACCCCTCCACTTT.

V gene TRBV15 combines with J gene TRBJ2-3; 13 positions agree with TRBD2. Germline loops: CDR1 LNHNV, CDR2 YYDKDF (reference sequence). Trimming took 8 bases from V and 1 from J; bases not matched to a gene: 9. This CDR3 contains 17 residues. DNA for the CDR3: TGTGCCACCGAGCCAGGACTAGCGGGAGATGGCACAGATACGCAGTATTTT. Translating it yields CATEPGLAGDGTDTQYF. The variable domain in full, completed from reference TRBV15 and TRBJ2-3, reads DAMVIQNPRYQVTQFGKPVTLSCSQTLNHNVMYWYQQKSSQAPKLLFHYYDKDFNNEADTPDNFQSRRPNTSFCFLDIRSPGLGDTAMYLCATEPGLAGDGTDTQYFGPGTRLTVL.

This clonotype was observed a single time. The rearrangement uses TRBV20-1 and TRBJ2-2, with TRBD2 matching 11 bases. Germline V gene data show CDR1 as DFQATT and CDR2 as SNEGSKA (reference sequence). V lost 6 bases to trimming and J lost 4 bases; unmatched junction nucleotides: 7. This CDR3 has 15 amino acids. The CDR3 DNA sequence: TGCAGTGCACGCCCCGGGACTAGCGGCACCGGGGAGCTGTTTTTT. Its protein is CSARPGTSGTGELFF.

This clonotype was observed a handful of times. The chain couples TRBV27 to TRBJ1-3; 9 positions match TRBD1. Trimming took 6 bases from V and 4 from J; bases not matched to a gene: 7. The germline gives CDR1 MNHEY, CDR2 SMNVEV (reference sequence). This CDR3 has 15 amino acids. CDR3 region: CASRPQGALGNTIYF. CDR3 nucleotide sequence: TGTGCCAGCAGGCCACAGGGGGCCTTGGGAAACACCATATATTTT.

The V gene is TRBV7-9, the J gene TRBJ1-1; D ambiguous. Trimming took off 0 bases at V and 0 bases at J, with 5 bases between the two ends. CDR3 size: 14 residues. Germline loops: CDR1 SEHNR, CDR2 FQNEAQ (reference sequence). CDR3 residues: CASSLAKMNTEAFF. CDR3 DNA: TGTGCCAGCAGCTTAGCGAAGATGAACACTGAAGCTTTCTTT.

The chain combines TRBV6-5 with TRBJ2-3; possibly TRBD1 for D (5 bases). Germline lookup yields CDR1 MNHEY and CDR2 SVGAGI. V was clipped by 0 bases and J by 0 bases, with 10 bases between them. This CDR3 is 16 amino acids long. CDR3 nucleotide sequence: TGTGCCAGCAGTTACTCATGGGGCGGCAGCACAGATACGCAGTATTTT. It specifies CASSYSWGGSTDTQYF.

The chain joins TRBV20-1 to TRBJ2-7, with 13 positions matching TRBD2. The CDR3 runs 13 residues. Germline V gives CDR1 DFQATT, CDR2 SNEGSKA (reference sequence). With V trimmed by 6 bases and J by 3 bases, 2 bases remained unmatched. CDR3 DNA sequence: TGCAGTGCCGGACTAGCGGGAGTCTACGAGCAGTACTTC. This encodes CSAGLAGVYEQYF.

The chain uses TRBV7-2 and TRBJ2-3; D could derive from TRBD1 or TRBD2 (7 bases each). The CDR3 is made up of 15 amino acids. V was shortened by 5 bases and J by 2 bases, with 14 bases between the two germline ends. The germline V gene has CDR1 SGHTA and CDR2 FQGNSA. The DNA of the CDR3 is TGTGCCAGCAGCCCACAGGGGACTAACACAGATACGCAGTATTTT. Translating gives CASSPQGTNTDTQYF.

This chain joins TRBV7-2 and TRBJ1-6; D remains unclear. This CDR3 is built from 14 residues. Per the germline V gene, CDR1 is SGHTA and CDR2 is FQGNSA. V lost 3 bases, J lost 8 bases, and 11 bases lay in between. CDR3 nucleotide sequence: TGTGCCAGCAGCTTCGGGTCAGAGTATTCACCCCTCCACTTT. As protein: CASSFGSEYSPLHF.